This T cell receptor beta chain was obtained from a study of CD8 T cells in ankylosing spondylitis. Overall study results and limits: CD8+ by phenotype, disease-linked clones were relatively rare in peripheral blood. Matched synovial fluid from ankylosing spondylitis patients was reported to be enriched for disease-linked clones. Made up of about eight highly homologous variants, a TCR beta motif appeared characteristic of ankylosing spondylitis blood. Certain motif variants had earlier appeared in reactive arthritis synovial fluid and blood.

This clonotype appeared many times. Antigen specificity is unknown. Generation of TCR beta libraries employed quantitative 5'-RACE incorporating molecular barcodes. In TCRdb, the 5' RACE reads were re-called with MiXCR into one record per CDR3 protein. The table has roughly 220,000 distinct CDR3 sequences, 15% to 20% seen once. This CDR3 is 16 amino acids long. Germline V lookup: CDR1 SQVTM, CDR2 ANQGSEA. The V end was cut by 4 bases, the J end by 4 bases, with 22 bases between. The sequence was collected from a male donor with ankylosing spondylitis. The chain recombines TRBV29-1 with TRBJ1-2, with a possible D match to TRBD1 (5 bases). Source material: blood, either unsorted or a sorted T cell fraction (not recorded which). This CDR3 reads CSVVRPTGAQGYGYTF. In nucleotides, the CDR3 is TGCAGCGTTGTCCGCCCGACTGGGGCGCAGGGCTATGGCTACACCTTC.